The next 8 T cell receptor beta chains were all read from a single sample in a study of control samples from healthy donors and cancer patients. Assay used: immunoSEQ multiplex PCR; TCRdb lists only in-frame clones, some missing. This sample has approximately 87,000 clones, with 80% to 95% found just once. The sample consisted of PBMCs. These receptors were taken from a woman aged 40 to 50 with lung cancer.

This clone showed up just a few times. The V call is TRBV3-1 (or the pseudogene TRBV3-2), the J call TRBJ2-2; a weak D match, TRBD1 (5 bases). The CDR3 is 14 amino acids. Germline V lookup: CDR1 LGHDT, CDR2 YNNKEL (reference sequence). V was cut by 7 bases and J by 3 bases, with 12 bases left in between. The CDR3 loop is CASTWAGYTGELFF. CDR3 in DNA: TGTGCCAGCACGTGGGCAGGGTACACCGGGGAGCTGTTTTTT.

V and J are TRBV18 and TRBJ1-1; possible D gene TRBD1, 6 bases. The CDR3 consists of 13 residues. The germline V gene encodes CDR1 KGHSH and CDR2 LQKENI. V lost 6 bases and J 4 bases, leaving 12 bases between the germline ends. DNA for the CDR3: TGTGCCAGCTCGGGGGGGCTGGGCACTGAAGCTTTCTTT. Translated, it gives CASSGGLGTEAFF. The variable domain in full, completed from reference TRBV18 and TRBJ1-1, reads NAGVMQNPRHLVRRRGQEARLRCSPMKGHSHVYWYRQLPEEGLKFMVYLQKENIIDESGMPKERFSAEFPKEGPSILRIQQVVRGDSAAYFCASSGGLGTEAFFGQGTRLTVV.

In DNA, the CDR3 is TGTGCCAGCAGCGCGACGACGAACACTGAAGCTTTCTTT. Amino acid sequence: CASSATTNTEAFF. The V gene is TRBV7-9, the J gene TRBJ1-1; D remains ambiguous. V shed 5 bases and J shed 1 base, with 8 bases lying between them. The CDR3 contains 13 residues. CDR1 SEHNR and CDR2 FQNEAQ come from the germline V gene (reference sequence).

V gene TRBV6-5 combines with J gene TRBJ2-3; D ambiguous. The CDR3 runs to 16 residues. Germline CDR1 MNHEY, CDR2 SVGAGI. The V and J ends lost 4 bases and 1 base respectively, with 15 bases between them. The CDR3, as DNA: TGTGCCAGCAGTTCATCTAGACCCGGTGGCACAGATACGCAGTATTTT. This codes for CASSSSRPGGTDTQYF.

The sample holds one count of this clone. The J gene is TRBJ1-2, the V gene TRBV9; 8 bases are shared with TRBD1. This CDR3 spans 15 amino acids. With V trimmed by 6 bases and J by 3 bases, 10 bases remained unmatched. CDR1 and CDR2 (germline): SGDLS, YYNGEE. CDR3 region: CASTSGGRSDYGYTF. For the CDR3, the DNA is TGTGCCAGCACCTCAGGGGGCAGGTCGGACTATGGCTACACCTTC. The full variable domain, completed using reference TRBV9 and TRBJ1-2, is DSGVTQTPKHLITATGQRVTLRCSPRSGDLSVYWYQQSLDQGLQFLIQYYNGEERAKGNILERFSAQQFPDLHSELNLSSLELGDSALYFCASTSGGRSDYGYTFGSGTRLTVV.

This clone was detected only once. V usage is TRBV9 and J usage is TRBJ2-7, with 7 bases matching TRBD2. The CDR3 covers 16 residues. V lost 0 bases to trimming and J lost 6 bases; unmatched junction nucleotides: 12. Germline loops: CDR1 SGDLS, CDR2 YYNGEE. CDR3 region: CASSVADRLASLEQYF. The CDR3 nucleotides are TGTGCCAGCAGCGTAGCTGACCGACTAGCATCGCTCGAGCAGTACTTC.

The V gene is TRBV2, the J gene TRBJ2-6, with D perhaps TRBD1 or TRBD2 (5 bases each). The CDR3 is made up of 17 amino acids. The V and J ends lost 6 bases and 1 base respectively, with 16 bases between them. CDR1 SNHLY and CDR2 FYNNEI come from the germline V gene. The CDR3 DNA reads as TGTGCCAGCAGCCAGACCGGGGCCGTGTCTGGGGCCAACGTCCTGACTTTC. It specifies CASSQTGAVSGANVLTF.

This clone was detected only once. The chain couples TRBV28 to TRBJ1-1; D gene uncertain. With 2 bases removed from V and 6 bases from J, the gap between germline ends came to 7 bases. This CDR3 is 12 amino acids long. Germline V gives CDR1 MDHEN, CDR2 SYDVKM. The CDR3 DNA sequence: TGTGCCAGCAGTTTAAGGATGGCTGAAGCTTTCTTT. Translation gives CASSLRMAEAFF.